This T cell receptor (beta chain) derives from a study of glioma-infiltrating T cells. Study results and limitations: Above-expected tissue-blood divergence occurred in all gliomas, most in low-grade ones.

Losses at the gene ends were 0 bases for V and 5 bases for J; bases not matched to a gene: 3. Germline V gives CDR1 SGDLS, CDR2 YYNGEE. This CDR3 comprises 14 residues. TCR alpha and beta CDR3 regions were amplified from RNA using iRepertoire nested multiplex PCR. For one-step reverse transcription and amplification, about 85-400 ng of tissue mRNA or PBMC total RNA was used. From the multiplex PCR reads, TCRdb called clonotypes with MiXCR, one entry per CDR3 protein. The table has tens of thousands of distinct CDR3 sequences, around a quarter seen once. About this clonotype: What it binds is not known.

The V call is TRBV9, the J call TRBJ2-5; 8 bases line up with TRBD2. The source is a human donor with low-grade glioma or glioblastoma, undergoing nonglioma brain surgery, or in good health (not recorded which). The sequenced sample was glioma tissue, nonneoplastic brain tissue, or PBMCs (not recorded which). The CDR3 nucleotides are TGTGCCAGCAGCGTAGCGGGGGGGCAGGAGACCCAGTACTTC. Its translation: CASSVAGGQETQYF.